This section outlines one TCR beta chain sequence together with its context. Its antigen is still unknown. This record comes from a study of long-term antiretroviral therapy in people with HIV. General observations from the study: ART adherence, viral resistance and therapy changes went unrecorded.

This was the immunoSEQ v3.0 assay at survey level. Assay: immunoSEQ multiplex PCR; the TCRdb copy retains only in-frame clones and omits some. The table lists tens of thousands of clones, more than 80% of them singletons. With V trimmed by 2 bases and J by 3 bases, 9 bases remained unmatched. The CDR3 runs to 16 residues. Germline-derived CDR1 and CDR2 are SGHRS and YFSETQ. This receptor was obtained from a man under 40 with HIV. The chain links TRBV5-1 to TRBJ1-2; 8 positions agree with TRBD1. The sequencing used unsorted PBMCs, collected roughly 5.9 years after starting antiretroviral therapy. CDR3 sequence: CASSLQSGGAYYGYTF. The CDR3 DNA follows: TGCGCCAGCAGCTTACAATCAGGGGGCGCGTACTATGGCTACACCTTC.